This T cell receptor beta chain was captured by sequencing in a study of blood T cell repertoires in COVID-19. About the research overall: Some COVID-19 samples were acute and others convalescent; all came from the United States, Italy and Spain. PBMCs, B-cell-depleted T cells, or T cells provided the cDNA or gDNA that made up the material.

V was pared by 2 bases and J by 4 bases, with 12 bases between. There are 13 residues in the CDR3. Germline lookup yields CDR1 GTSNPN and CDR2 SVGIG (reference sequence). This clone was found a few times. Produced via immunoSEQ multiplex PCR; TCRdb's table is partial and in-frame only. Here the sample spans roughly 290,000 clones, around 82% being singletons. V gene TRBV30 combines with J gene TRBJ2-7; weak D call: TRBD2 (5 bases). What was sequenced was peripheral blood. The receptor comes from a person aged 70 to 85 with COVID-19, enrolled during active disease. CDR3 residues: CAWSIGAEYEQYF. The CDR3 DNA reads TGTGCCTGGAGTATAGGAGCGGAATACGAGCAGTACTTC.